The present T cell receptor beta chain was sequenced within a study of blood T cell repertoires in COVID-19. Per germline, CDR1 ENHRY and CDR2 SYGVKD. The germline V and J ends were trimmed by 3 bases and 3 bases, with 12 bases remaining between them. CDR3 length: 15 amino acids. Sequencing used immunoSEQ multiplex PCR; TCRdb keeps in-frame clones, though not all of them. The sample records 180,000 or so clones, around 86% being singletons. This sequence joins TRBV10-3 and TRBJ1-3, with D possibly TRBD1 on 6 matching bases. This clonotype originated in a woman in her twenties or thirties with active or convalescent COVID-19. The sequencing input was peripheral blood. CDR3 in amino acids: CAISDGGLGGNTIYF. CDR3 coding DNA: TGTGCCATCAGTGACGGGGGGCTCGGTGGAAACACCATATATTTT.